This T cell receptor beta chain was obtained from a study of identical twins. Study results and caveats: Among out-of-frame alpha sequences shared by twins, low generation probability occurred in excess. Beta out-of-frame sequences showed weaker excess sharing between twins.

TCRdb reprocessed the 5' RACE reads via MiXCR and lists one record per CDR3 protein. The sample shows about 520,000 distinct CDR3 sequences, approximately 22% of them seen only once. The CDR3 has 14 residues. The germline gives CDR1 SGHNT, CDR2 YYREEE (reference sequence). V was clipped by 2 bases and J by 8 bases; unmatched bases: 6. Note on this clonotype: Antigen unknown.

This sample was shared with a second study, whose subject was T cells expressing NK-cell markers.

The V gene is TRBV5-4, the J gene TRBJ1-3; 8 bases agree with TRBD1. The receptor comes from a woman under 30 in good health. The sequenced sample consisted of CD4+ T cells sorted from blood. Here the CDR3 reads CASSFSQTGDTIYF. The CDR3 DNA reads as TGTGCCAGCAGCTTTTCACAGACAGGGGACACCATATATTTT. The whole variable domain, remainder taken from reference TRBV5-4 and TRBJ1-3, is ETGVTQSPTHLIKTRGQQVTLRCSSQSGHNTVSWYQQALGQGPQFIFQYYREEENGRGNFPPRFSGLQFPNYSSELNVNALELDDSALYLCASSFSQTGDTIYFGEGSWLTVV.